This TCR beta chain derives from a study of cytomegalovirus exposure and HLA in healthy donors. Study-level results: There were a few CMV-associated chains whose specificity for CMV antigens was confirmed in vitro.

Both 60 Vbeta primers and 13 Jbeta primers went into the PCR. TCRdb's copy holds only in-frame clones and misses some; the assay was immunoSEQ multiplex PCR. Here the sample spans fewer than 90,000 clones, about 80% being singletons. Concerning this clone: No antigen is known for it.

This CDR3 comprises 12 residues. CDR1 is SGHVS and CDR2 is FNYEAQ in the germline V gene. V gave up 3 bases and J gave up 5 bases, with 6 bases separating them. The genes are TRBV7-6 and TRBJ2-3; D is ambiguous. Sequencing was carried out using PBMCs. The receptor was derived from a man aged 25 to 40 in good health and CMV-seropositive. The CDR3 nucleotides read TGTGCCAGCAGCTTTCCCGGAGATACGCAGTATTTT. It is translated as CASSFPGDTQYF.